The present entry profiles one TCR beta chain with its context. What it binds is unknown. The sample comes from a study of shared clonotypes between healthy human individuals. In germline, CDR1 is MDHEN, CDR2 SYDVKM. V was pared by 7 bases and J by 2 bases, with 12 bases between. The CDR3 spans 14 residues. TCRdb's table, derived via immunoSEQ multiplex PCR, lists solely in-frame clones and lacks some. This table has hundreds of thousands of clones, roughly 78% appearing once. The study, taken as a whole, reports: Deeper or shallower sequencing was expected to change how clonotypes are shared among donors. Larger estimated richness was generally recorded for naive subsets relative to memory subsets. When naive CD4 clonotypes were compared across several donors, 4% to 5.5% were shared.

Sequencing input: memory CD4+ T cells sorted from blood. Subset defined: CD45RA-negative fraction. The chain combines TRBV28 with TRBJ2-4; the D is unclear. The TCR originated in a woman younger than 45 in good health. CDR3 region: CASTPHLTKNIQYF. DNA of the CDR3: TGTGCCAGCACGCCTCACCTCACCAAAAACATTCAGTACTTC.